Listed below are T cell receptor beta chains from one sample, sequenced in a study of blood T cell repertoires in COVID-19. Here immunoSEQ multiplex PCR was the method, and the copy in TCRdb shows in-frame clones only, minus some. The table has over 50,000 clones, about 86% seen once. Sequences were obtained from peripheral blood. Receptor source: a man in his sixties or seventies with active COVID-19. Each CDR3 is given with its conserved first and last residue. D genes are given only for firm matches. Clone size, where shown, is once, few, many, or a class for clones that have expanded.

D | size | J | V | length | CDR3 | DNA
TRBD2 | - | TRBJ2-1 | TRBV6-5 | 15 | CASSKRGATYNEQFF | TGTGCCAGCAGTAAGCGGGGGGCCACCTACAATGAGCAGTTCTTC
TRBD1 | once | TRBJ1-3 | TRBV19 | 14 | CASTGGASGNTIYF | TGTGCCAGTACAGGGGGCGCTTCTGGAAACACCATATATTTT
TRBD1 | - | TRBJ2-3 | TRBV29-1 | 16 | CSVGRGDRVYTDTQYF | TGCAGCGTTGGACGAGGGGACAGGGTATACACAGATACGCAGTATTTT
TRBD1 | - | TRBJ1-2 | TRBV6-5 | 15 | CASSPPWTGNYGYTF | TGTGCCAGCAGCCCACCCTGGACAGGGAACTATGGCTACACCTTC
- | - | TRBJ2-3 | TRBV21-1 | 18 | CASSKGSRDSPSTDTQYF | TGTGCCAGCAGCAAAGGCTCTCGGGACAGCCCTAGCACAGATACGCAGTATTTT
TRBD2 | - | TRBJ2-5 | TRBV6-6 | 21 | CASSPFPPGLAGGPLRKTQYF | TGTGCCAGCAGTCCTTTCCCCCCGGGACTAGCGGGGGGGCCCCTTAGAAAGACCCAGTACTTC
- | - | TRBJ2-7 | TRBV5-5 | 14 | CASSLEQLSYEQYF | TGTGCCAGCAGCTTGGAACAGCTTTCCTACGAGCAGTACTTC
- | - | TRBJ1-6 | TRBV11-3 | 16 | CASSLGRGSYNSPLHF | TGTGCCAGCAGCTTAGGCAGGGGCTCCTATAATTCACCCCTCCACTTT
- | - | TRBJ1-1 | TRBV29-1 | 10 | CSVALTEAFF | TGCAGCGTTGCTCTCACTGAAGCTTTCTTT
- | - | TRBJ2-2 | TRBV27 | 15 | CASRKTAMNTGELFF | TGTGCCAGCAGGAAGACAGCGATGAACACCGGGGAGCTGTTTTTT
- | - | TRBJ1-3 | TRBV6-5 | 14 | CASSQTHSGNTIYF | TGTGCCAGCAGTCAGACTCACTCTGGAAACACCATATATTTT
- | - | TRBJ1-3 | TRBV9 | 15 | CASSVETGSGNTIYF | TGTGCCAGCAGCGTAGAAACGGGCTCTGGAAACACCATATATTTT
TRBD1 | - | TRBJ2-3 | TRBV18 | 14 | CASSPTGGTDTQYF | TGTGCCAGCTCGCCGACAGGGGGCACAGATACGCAGTATTTT
- | once | TRBJ2-7 | TRBV6-5 | 14 | CASRSTGSSYEQYF | TGTGCCAGCAGGAGCACTGGGAGCTCCTACGAGCAGTACTTC
TRBD2 | - | TRBJ2-1 | TRBV9 | 15 | CASSVEGGMGNEQFF | TGTGCCAGCAGCGTAGAGGGAGGGATGGGGAATGAGCAGTTCTTC
- | - | TRBJ2-3 | TRBV2 | 13 | CASRARATDTQYF | TGTGCCAGCAGGGCCAGGGCAACAGATACGCAGTATTTT
TRBD1 | - | TRBJ1-1 | TRBV3-1/TRBV3-2 | 14 | CASSQQGDHTEAFF | TGTGCCAGCAGCCAACAGGGGGACCACACTGAAGCTTTCTTT
- | - | TRBJ2-5 | TRBV6-5 | 14 | CASSYRRVEATQYF | TGTGCCAGCAGTTATAGGAGGGTCGAAGCGACCCAGTACTTC